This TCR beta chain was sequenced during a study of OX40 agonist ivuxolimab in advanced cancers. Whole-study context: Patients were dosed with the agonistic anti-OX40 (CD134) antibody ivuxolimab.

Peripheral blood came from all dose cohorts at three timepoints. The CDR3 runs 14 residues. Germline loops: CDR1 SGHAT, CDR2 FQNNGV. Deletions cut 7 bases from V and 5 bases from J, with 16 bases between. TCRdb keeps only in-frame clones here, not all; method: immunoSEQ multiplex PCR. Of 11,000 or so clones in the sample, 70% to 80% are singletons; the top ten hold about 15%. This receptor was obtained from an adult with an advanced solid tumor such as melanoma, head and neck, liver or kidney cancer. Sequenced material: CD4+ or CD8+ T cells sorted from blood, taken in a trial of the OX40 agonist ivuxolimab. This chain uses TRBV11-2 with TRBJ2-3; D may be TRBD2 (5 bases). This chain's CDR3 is CASTTPGEGDTQYF. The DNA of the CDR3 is TGTGCCAGCACCACACCCGGAGAGGGAGATACGCAGTATTTT.